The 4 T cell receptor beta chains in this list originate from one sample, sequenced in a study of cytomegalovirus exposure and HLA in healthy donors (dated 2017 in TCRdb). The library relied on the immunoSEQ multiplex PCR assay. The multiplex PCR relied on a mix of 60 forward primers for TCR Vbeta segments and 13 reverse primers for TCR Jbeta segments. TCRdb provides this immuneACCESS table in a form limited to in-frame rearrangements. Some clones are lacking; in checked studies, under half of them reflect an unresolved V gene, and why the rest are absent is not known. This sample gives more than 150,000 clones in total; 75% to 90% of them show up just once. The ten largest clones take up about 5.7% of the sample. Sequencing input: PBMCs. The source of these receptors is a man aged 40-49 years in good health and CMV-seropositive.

DNA for the CDR3: TGTGCCAGCAGCCGGAGGACTAGCGGGGGGGCCGCAGATACGCAGTATTTT. This codes for CASSRRTSGGAADTQYF. The chain combines TRBV7-9 with TRBJ2-3; 15 positions agree with TRBD2. Germline CDR1 reads SEHNR; CDR2 reads FQNEAQ (reference sequence). The V and J ends lost 5 bases and 4 bases, in that order; junction bases with no gene match: 7. The CDR3 sequence is 17 residues long.

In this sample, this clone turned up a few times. This chain's CDR3 is CASSPGVLGNQPQHF. The CDR3 coding sequence is TGTGCCAGCAGCCCAGGGGTTTTGGGCAATCAGCCCCAGCATTTT. The chain combines TRBV5-5 with TRBJ1-5; possibly TRBD1 for D (6 bases). V lost 4 bases, J lost 2 bases, and 13 bases lay in between. Germline V gene lookup returns CDR1 SGHKS and CDR2 YYEKEE (reference sequence). The CDR3 is made up of 15 amino acids.

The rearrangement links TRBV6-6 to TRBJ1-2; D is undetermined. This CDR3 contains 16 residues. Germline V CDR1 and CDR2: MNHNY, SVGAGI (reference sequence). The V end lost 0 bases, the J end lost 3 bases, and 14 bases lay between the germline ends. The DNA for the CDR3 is TGTGCCAGCAGTTACTCGAGCCAGGAACCGTACTATGGCTACACCTTC. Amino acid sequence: CASSYSSQEPYYGYTF.

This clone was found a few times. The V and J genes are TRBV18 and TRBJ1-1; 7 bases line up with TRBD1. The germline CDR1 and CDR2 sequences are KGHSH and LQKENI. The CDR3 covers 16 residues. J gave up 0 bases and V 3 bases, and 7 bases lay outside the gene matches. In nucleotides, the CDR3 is TGTGCCAGCTCACCGTTACAGGGGACCCTGAACACTGAAGCTTTCTTT. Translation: CASSPLQGTLNTEAFF.